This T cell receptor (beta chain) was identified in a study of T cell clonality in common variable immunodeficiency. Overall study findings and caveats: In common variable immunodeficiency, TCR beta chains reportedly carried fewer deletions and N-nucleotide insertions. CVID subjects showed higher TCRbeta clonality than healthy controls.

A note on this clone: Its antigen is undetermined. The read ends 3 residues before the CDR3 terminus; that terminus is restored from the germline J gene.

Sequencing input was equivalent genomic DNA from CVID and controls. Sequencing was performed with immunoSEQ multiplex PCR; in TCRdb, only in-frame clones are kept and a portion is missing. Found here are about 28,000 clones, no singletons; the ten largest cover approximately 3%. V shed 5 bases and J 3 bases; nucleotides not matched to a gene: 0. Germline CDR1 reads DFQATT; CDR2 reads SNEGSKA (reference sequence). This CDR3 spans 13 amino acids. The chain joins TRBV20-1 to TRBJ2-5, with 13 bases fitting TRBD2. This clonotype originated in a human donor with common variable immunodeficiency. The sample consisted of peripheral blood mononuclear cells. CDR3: CSAGLAGEETQYF. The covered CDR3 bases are TGCAGTGCTGGACTAGCGGGGGAAGAGACC.